This T cell receptor (beta chain) was recorded in a study of CD8 T cells in ankylosing spondylitis. Study results and caveats: Reports say disease-linked clones showed up significantly more in matched ankylosing spondylitis synovial fluid. There was a TCR beta motif, made of 7 or 8 highly homologous variants, that appeared characteristic of ankylosing spondylitis blood. Peripheral blood samples showed relatively rare disease-linked clones, and these clones were CD8+.

TCRdb passed the 5' RACE reads through MiXCR, listing each CDR3 protein once. The sample lists roughly 100,000 distinct CDR3 sequences; 8% to 10% were seen once. V was trimmed by 6 bases and J by 1 base, leaving 13 bases between them. The CDR3 consists of 14 residues. Germline CDR1 SGHTA, CDR2 FQGNSA. This clonotype was seen ten or more times. The antigen is undetermined. What was sequenced was blood, either unsorted or a sorted T cell fraction (not recorded which). The chain has TRBV7-2 and TRBJ2-7, with D possibly matching TRBD1 (6 bases). This receptor was obtained from a male donor with ankylosing spondylitis or in good health (not recorded which). The CDR3 spells CASRGTGPSYEQYF. The CDR3 nucleotides read TGTGCCAGCAGAGGCACAGGGCCTTCCTACGAGCAGTACTTC.